Detailed here is one T cell receptor (beta chain). The antigen is unknown. CDR3 length equals 14 residues. V shed 5 bases and J shed 5 bases, with 15 bases lying between them. CDR1 is SGHVS and CDR2 is FNYEAQ in the germline V gene. These data belong to a study of T cell repertoires in cytomegalovirus infection. TCRdb ran MiXCR on the reads and lists one entry per CDR3 protein. Of under 350,000 distinct CDR3 sequences detected, less than 25% appear once; the ten largest clones hold about 20%. The chain uses TRBV7-6 and TRBJ2-5; D gene uncertain. The receptor comes from a human donor in good health (CMV status not recorded). Some clones in this sample may be carry-over from other donors' samples. The specimen was cultured PBMCs, collected from culture after CMV antigen stimulation. The CDR3 is CASSQRTGAETQYF. The CDR3 DNA reads TGTGCCAGCAGCCAAAGGACGGGTGCGGAGACCCAGTACTTC.